This T cell receptor beta chain was captured by sequencing in a study of cytomegalovirus exposure and HLA in healthy donors. Per germline, CDR1 MNHNY and CDR2 SVGAGI (reference sequence). The length of the CDR3 is 14 residues. The V and J ends lost 2 bases and 2 bases respectively, with 7 bases between them. The PCR employed 60 Vbeta primers together with 13 Jbeta primers. Assay: immunoSEQ multiplex PCR; the TCRdb copy retains only in-frame clones and omits some. There are about 160,000 clones in the sample; 80% occur only once, and 9.7% lies in the top ten. This TCR derives from a man younger than 35 in good health and CMV-seropositive. What was sequenced was PBMCs. V gene TRBV6-6 combines with J gene TRBJ1-3; D not certain. The DNA for the CDR3 is TGTGCCAGCAGTTACGGTAGCGCTGGAAACACCATATATTTT. The encoded protein is CASSYGSAGNTIYF.